This T cell receptor beta chain stems from a study of Graves' ophthalmopathy and Graves' hyperthyroidism. About the study: Samples of peripheral blood were obtained at initial diagnosis, prior to treatment of any kind.

CDR1 MGHDK and CDR2 SYGVNS come from the germline V gene. The V end lost 3 bases, the J end lost 8 bases, and 19 bases lay between the germline ends. CDR3 length equals 16 residues. Other autoimmune diseases, uncontrolled infections, pregnancy or lactation excluded patients from enrollment. Symptoms, serum thyroxine and TRAb, thyroid ultrasound, and orbital computed tomography formed the diagnostic basis. PBMCs were obtained from about 9.5 ml of fresh peripheral blood. Using RNA transcripts, the TCR beta CDR3 regions were amplified. Amplification began with first-round RT-PCR using HTBI primers, then second-round multiplex PCR was performed. One entry per CDR3 protein, called by TCRdb with MiXCR from the multiplex PCR reads. The sample shows 650,000 to 900,000 distinct CDR3 sequences, about 44% of them seen only once. This clonotype came up many times.

The rearrangement links TRBV25-1 to TRBJ1-4; D possibly corresponds to TRBD1 (5 bases). This sequence originates from an adult man with Graves' ophthalmopathy. The sequenced material came from peripheral blood. The CDR3 region has the DNA TGTGCCAGCAGTGAGCCTGACGGACGGGGGTGGGAAAAACTGTTTTTT. Translation: CASSEPDGRGWEKLFF.